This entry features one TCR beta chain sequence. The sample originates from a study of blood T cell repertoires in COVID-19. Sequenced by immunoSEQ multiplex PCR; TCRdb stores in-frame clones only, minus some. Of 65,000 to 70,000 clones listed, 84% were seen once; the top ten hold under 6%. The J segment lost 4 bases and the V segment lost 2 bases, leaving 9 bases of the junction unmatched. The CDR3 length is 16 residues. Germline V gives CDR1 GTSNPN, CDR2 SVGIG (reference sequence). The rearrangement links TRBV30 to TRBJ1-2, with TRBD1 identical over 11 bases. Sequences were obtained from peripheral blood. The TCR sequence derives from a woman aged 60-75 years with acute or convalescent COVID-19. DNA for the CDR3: TGTGCCTGGAGTTTGGGGACAGGGGGGGACAGCTATGGCTACACCTTC. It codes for CAWSLGTGGDSYGYTF.